This record looks at one T cell receptor (beta chain) sequence and its context. This record belongs to a study of regulatory T cells in long-lasting Graves disease. Time point specified: newly diagnosed GD, antithyroid drugs for less than 3 months. PBMCs were the source of the RNA used for TCR sequencing. The germline V gene has CDR1 SGHAT and CDR2 FQDESV (reference sequence). The length of the CDR3 is 16 residues. Trimming removed 3 bases from V and 0 bases from J, with 14 bases in between. Building of the TCR beta libraries involved iRepertoire HTBI primers and Arm-PCR of CDR3 regions. TCRdb ran MiXCR on the multiplex PCR reads and lists one entry per CDR3 protein. The repertoire consists of around 320,000 distinct CDR3 sequences, with around 15% occurring once and the leading ten covering 25% to 30%. This sample was also put to use in a study of T cells in Graves' hyperthyroidism and ophthalmopathy.

V and J are TRBV11-1 and TRBJ2-5; no firm D call. The clonotype comes from a man aged 40-49 years with Graves disease. The sequences come from peripheral blood mononuclear cells (PBMCs), collected at new diagnosis, from a patient treated with antithyroid drugs. The DNA of the CDR3 is TGTGCCAGCAGCTTGGCCACGGGTCATCACCAAGAGACCCAGTACTTC. This translates into CASSLATGHHQETQYF.